This T cell receptor (beta chain) was sequenced for a study of T-cell memory formation after mild COVID-19. The wider study: Largely, TCR clusters stayed within a single donor. Points from the study as a whole: Researchers found some responding clones in pre-infection memory, a sign that cross-reactive memory joined. Contracting CD4+ clones lay largely in CM and EM, with CD8+ ones residing in EMRA.

5'RACE with constant-segment primers built TCRalpha and TCRbeta cDNA libraries with UMIs. TCRdb processed the 5' RACE reads anew with MiXCR; each CDR3 protein has one entry. Here the sample spans about 450,000 distinct CDR3 sequences, more than 20% being singletons. The J segment lost 5 bases and the V segment lost 4 bases, leaving 14 bases of the junction unmatched. Germline V gene sequence: CDR1 MNHEY, CDR2 SVGAGI. The CDR3 runs 17 residues. As regards this clonotype: The antigen is unknown.

The receptor comes from an adult woman who had mild COVID-19 (a few samples of this study predate the infection). Cell type and time point are not known. The rearrangement joins TRBV6-5 to TRBJ2-1; TRBD2 matches at 7 bases. Sequencing was carried out using PBMCs or a T cell subset sorted from them (not recorded which). The CDR3 loop is CASSLTPTSFGNNEQFF. The CDR3, as DNA: TGTGCCAGCAGTTTAACGCCGACTAGCTTTGGGAACAATGAGCAGTTCTTC.